The rows below give T cell receptor beta chains drawn from one sample of a study of beta chain features in type 1 diabetes. Using immunoSEQ multiplex PCR, the repertoire was profiled, and TCRdb retains in-frame clones only, with some absent. The sample yields 120,000 to 150,000 clones, 6.9% seen once. The material sequenced was central memory CD4+ T cells from blood. Receptor source: a woman aged 25 to 45 in good health. CDR3s include the opening cysteine and the closing phenylalanine or tryptophan. The order of the fields is V gene, CDR3 protein.

v_call: TRBV6-6; cdr3_aa: CASSYGGQGATEAFF
v_call: TRBV7-2; cdr3_aa: CASSPVSGTGVHEQYF
v_call: TRBV28; cdr3_aa: CASSLGGTPAYEQYF
v_call: TRBV2; cdr3_aa: CASSESGRGTDTQYF
v_call: TRBV6-6; cdr3_aa: CASSSRGTEAFF
v_call: TRBV6-5; cdr3_aa: CASSYEAGRYNEQFF
v_call: TRBV9; cdr3_aa: CASSVEALGAAQHF
v_call: TRBV6-5; cdr3_aa: CASSLSRNTEAFF
v_call: TRBV28; cdr3_aa: CASRSPPGENMGYGYTF
v_call: TRBV5-1; cdr3_aa: CASSLDRQRNTEAFF
v_call: TRBV19; cdr3_aa: CASRSGGSPTDTQYF
v_call: TRBV9; cdr3_aa: CASSVVSGSPETQYF
v_call: TRBV19; cdr3_aa: CASSIGVEGIQYF
v_call: TRBV15; cdr3_aa: CATSREGGTGEQYF
v_call: TRBV7-9; cdr3_aa: CASSPKRVNRVDTQYF
v_call: TRBV28; cdr3_aa: CASSSPVIGGSNQPQHF